This passage covers 20 T cell receptor beta chains from one sample sequenced in a study of cytomegalovirus exposure and HLA in healthy donors. The PCR was carried out with 60 Vbeta primers and 13 Jbeta primers. The repertoire was sequenced with immunoSEQ multiplex PCR; TCRdb's copy has only in-frame clones and lacks some. The top ten clones hold more than 2.5% of a sample with 75,000 to 95,000 clones, over 75% of them seen once. What was sequenced was PBMCs. These receptors originate from a man aged 45 to 65 in good health and CMV-seronegative.

There are a few counts of this clone. The genes are TRBV10-3 and TRBJ2-2; the D is unclear. Trimming took off 8 bases at V and 6 bases at J, with 10 bases between the two ends. The CDR3 contains 12 residues. The germline V gene has CDR1 ENHRY and CDR2 SYGVKD. CDR3 residues: CAISVGAGELFF. DNA of the CDR3: TGTGCCATCTCGGTGGGCGCCGGGGAGCTGTTTTTT.

The chain joins TRBV27 to TRBJ2-3; D gene uncertain. Trimming removed 3 bases at V and 6 bases at J, with 16 bases between. CDR3 length: 15 amino acids. Germline assignment: CDR1 MNHEY and CDR2 SMNVEV (reference sequence). The CDR3 sequence: CASSLFNGFADTQYF. CDR3 DNA sequence: TGTGCCAGCAGTTTGTTTAACGGGTTCGCTGATACGCAGTATTTT.

This clone came up a few times. The chain couples TRBV5-1 to TRBJ1-4; possible D gene TRBD1, 6 bases. The V gene's germline CDR1 is SGHRS and CDR2 YFSETQ. The CDR3 spans 19 residues. Trimming left V 0 bases short and J 3 bases short, with 21 bases between. In DNA form, the CDR3 reads TGCGCCAGCAGCTTGGCGTCGGACAGTGCGCAGTGGCCTAATGAAAAACTGTTTTTT. Its protein is CASSLASDSAQWPNEKLFF.

The chain joins TRBV19 to TRBJ2-2, with D possibly being TRBD1 (5 bases). The V gene lost 4 bases and the J gene lost 5 bases, with 11 bases spanning the gap. The CDR3 is made up of 14 amino acids. Germline values: CDR1 LNHDA, CDR2 SQIVND (reference sequence). The CDR3 coding sequence is TGTGCCAGTAGTAATGGGGCGAGTACCGGGGAGCTGTTTTTT. Translated, it gives CASSNGASTGELFF.

The V call is TRBV7-9, the J call TRBJ2-1; a possible D gene is TRBD1 (5 bases). Trimming took 6 bases from V and 10 from J, leaving 13 bases between them. There are 12 residues in the CDR3. Germline values: CDR1 SEHNR, CDR2 FQNEAQ (reference sequence). For the CDR3, the DNA is TGTGCCAGCAGTCACGAACAGGAGGAGCAGTTCTTC. Its protein product is CASSHEQEEQFF.

A remark on this clone: An end of the junction differs from the germline gene, which may be a read error. The CDR3 spells CASSPPGRIHEQYF. CDR3 in DNA: TGTGCCAGCTCCCCACCTGGGAGGATTCACGAGCAGTACTTC. The gene calls are TRBV18 and TRBJ2-5; TRBD2 is a possible D gene (6 bases). The J call may be incorrect, as the DNA end agrees better with TRBJ2-7. This CDR3 region has 14 residues. Germline lookup yields CDR1 KGHSH and CDR2 LQKENI.

This sequence joins TRBV7-2 and TRBJ1-1, with D unresolved. The CDR3 consists of 15 residues. V lost 0 bases, J lost 0 bases, and 8 bases lay in between. Germline assignment: CDR1 SGHTA and CDR2 FQGNSA. CDR3 nucleotide sequence: TGTGCCAGCAGCTTAGCGACAAACATGAACACTGAAGCTTTCTTT. As protein: CASSLATNMNTEAFF. Full variable domain (outside the CDR3, taken from reference TRBV7-2 and TRBJ1-1): GAGVSQSPSNKVTEKGKDVELRCDPISGHTALYWYRQSLGQGLEFLIYFQGNSAPDKSGLPSDRFSAERTGGSVSTLTIQRTQQEDSAVYLCASSLATNMNTEAFFGQGTRLTVV.

The rearrangement links TRBV6-1 to TRBJ1-2; 7 nucleotides match TRBD1. Germline V gene sequence: CDR1 MNHNS, CDR2 SASEGT. Losses at the gene ends were 3 bases for V and 8 bases for J; bases not matched to a gene: 6. The CDR3 has 13 residues. The CDR3 DNA follows: TGTGCCAGCAGTGAGGTAAACAGGGGAGGCTACACCTTC. Amino acids: CASSEVNRGGYTF.

This clone is a singleton in its sample. The gene calls are TRBV10-1 and TRBJ2-3; TRBD1 aligns across 7 bases. From germline, CDR1 is WNHNN and CDR2 SYGVQD (reference sequence). With 6 bases clipped from V and 8 bases from J, the junction kept 8 bases outside the gene matches. CDR3 length: 13 residues. CDR3 nucleotides: TGCGCCAGCAGGGATGGGACAGAGGGTACGCAGTATTTT. Its protein is CASRDGTEGTQYF.

The chain carries TRBV10-3 and TRBJ1-1, with 9 bases aligning to TRBD1. V shed 3 bases, J shed 9 bases, and the junction held 5 bases outside the gene matches. This CDR3 is 13 amino acids long. Germline values: CDR1 ENHRY, CDR2 SYGVKD. The CDR3 protein is CAISEPDRGKAFF. The CDR3 DNA is TGTGCCATCAGTGAACCAGACAGGGGGAAAGCTTTCTTT.

In its sample, this clone was seen once. This chain uses TRBV4-2 with TRBJ2-6; possible D gene TRBD2, 6 bases. Trimming left V 4 bases short and J 4 bases short, with 14 bases between. CDR3 length equals 16 residues. Germline lookup yields CDR1 LGHNA and CDR2 YNFKEQ. In DNA, the CDR3 is TGTGCCAGCAGCCTTCTGCGGGGCTCCGGGGCCAACGTCCTGACTTTC. Protein: CASSLLRGSGANVLTF.

The count of this clone is one. The chain uses TRBV7-2 and TRBJ2-1; 12 nucleotides align to TRBD2. CDR1 and CDR2 from the germline V gene are SGHTA and FQGNSA. This CDR3 region has 15 residues. With 4 bases clipped from V and 9 bases from J, the junction kept 7 bases outside the gene matches. CDR3 bases: TGTGCCAGCAGCTCGAGGACTAGCGGGATGTTTGAGCAGTTCTTC. Translation gives CASSSRTSGMFEQFF. Complete variable domain (other parts from reference TRBV7-2 and TRBJ2-1): GAGVSQSPSNKVTEKGKDVELRCDPISGHTALYWYRQSLGQGLEFLIYFQGNSAPDKSGLPSDRFSAERTGGSVSTLTIQRTQQEDSAVYLCASSSRTSGMFEQFFGPGTRLTVL.

The chain combines TRBV7-2 with TRBJ2-1, with a possible D match to TRBD2 (5 bases). The ends were cut back, 3 bases at V and 8 bases at J, with 17 bases in the middle. The CDR3 spans 15 residues. The germline V gene has CDR1 SGHTA and CDR2 FQGNSA. This chain's CDR3 is CASSLLMSRGDEQFF. CDR3 sequence (DNA): TGTGCCAGCAGCTTGCTAATGAGCCGGGGAGATGAGCAGTTCTTC. Using reference TRBV7-2 and TRBJ2-1 for the parts outside the CDR3, the full variable domain is GAGVSQSPSNKVTEKGKDVELRCDPISGHTALYWYRQSLGQGLEFLIYFQGNSAPDKSGLPSDRFSAERTGGSVSTLTIQRTQQEDSAVYLCASSLLMSRGDEQFFGPGTRLTVL.

The V call is TRBV14, the J call TRBJ1-4, with D tentatively TRBD1 (6 bases). The CDR3 covers 15 residues. The V and J ends lost 4 bases and 2 bases respectively, with 11 bases between them. Germline V gene data show CDR1 as SGHDN and CDR2 as FVKESK. In DNA form, the CDR3 reads TGTGCCAGCAGCCCCTCTGACAGGACTAATGAAAAACTGTTTTTT. It codes for CASSPSDRTNEKLFF.

The chain has TRBV28 and TRBJ2-4; weak D call: TRBD2 (5 bases). The CDR3 has 12 residues. The V gene's germline CDR1 is MDHEN and CDR2 SYDVKM. V shed 2 bases and J shed 7 bases, with 6 bases lying between them. CDR3 region: CASSLEGNIQYF. The CDR3 region has the DNA TGTGCCAGCAGTTTAGAGGGTAACATTCAGTACTTC.

Here the CDR3 DNA reads TGTGCCAGCAGCTTAATCGGACAGGGAGATAACTATGGCTACACCTTC. Its translation: CASSLIGQGDNYGYTF. The chain couples TRBV5-6 to TRBJ1-2, with 8 bases that match TRBD1. V lost 2 bases and J lost 1; bases outside the gene matches: 7. CDR3 length: 16 amino acids. Germline V gene lookup returns CDR1 SGHDT and CDR2 YYEEEE. Full variable domain (outside the CDR3, taken from reference TRBV5-6 and TRBJ1-2): DAGVTQSPTHLIKTRGQQVTLRCSPKSGHDTVSWYQQALGQGPQFIFQYYEEEERQRGNFPDRFSGHQFPNYSSELNVNALLLGDSALYLCASSLIGQGDNYGYTFGSGTRLTVV.

The V call is TRBV11-2, the J call TRBJ2-2; perhaps TRBD2 as D (5 bases). V lost 2 bases and J 8 bases, leaving 15 bases between the germline ends. The CDR3 is 15 residues long. CDR1 SGHAT and CDR2 FQNNGV come from the germline V gene. The CDR3, as DNA: TGTGCCAGCAGCTTACTAGAGGGCCTCCCGGGGGAGCTGTTTTTT. It codes for CASSLLEGLPGELFF. Using reference TRBV11-2 and TRBJ2-2 for the parts outside the CDR3, the full variable domain is EAGVAQSPRYKIIEKRQSVAFWCNPISGHATLYWYQQILGQGPKLLIQFQNNGVVDDSQLPKDRFSAERLKGVDSTLKIQPAKLEDSAVYLCASSLLEGLPGELFFGEGSRLTVL.

The chain links TRBV30 to TRBJ1-4; D gene ambiguous. Deletions cut 0 bases from V and 0 bases from J, with 11 bases between. CDR1 is GTSNPN and CDR2 is SVGIG in the germline V gene (reference sequence). The length of the CDR3 is 16 residues. The CDR3 loop is CAWSVTIITTNEKLFF. CDR3 bases: TGTGCCTGGAGTGTAACAATTATAACAACTAATGAAAAACTGTTTTTT.

The chain combines TRBV5-4 with TRBJ2-3; 8 bases map to TRBD2. V was clipped by 4 bases and J by 5 bases; unmatched bases: 12. The CDR3 sequence is 16 residues long. Germline V gives CDR1 SGHNT, CDR2 YYREEE (reference sequence). The chain's CDR3 is CASSPWFGGAGDTQYF. DNA of the CDR3: TGTGCCAGCAGCCCCTGGTTCGGGGGGGCAGGAGATACGCAGTATTTT.

The chain is built from TRBV25-1 and TRBJ1-1; D is possibly TRBD1 (5 bases). V lost 7 bases and J lost 5, with 14 bases in between. This CDR3 comprises 13 residues. Germline V gene data show CDR1 as MGHDK and CDR2 as SYGVNS. The CDR3 here is CASNFPGGTEAFF. CDR3 DNA: TGTGCCAGCAACTTCCCCGGGGGGACTGAAGCTTTCTTT.